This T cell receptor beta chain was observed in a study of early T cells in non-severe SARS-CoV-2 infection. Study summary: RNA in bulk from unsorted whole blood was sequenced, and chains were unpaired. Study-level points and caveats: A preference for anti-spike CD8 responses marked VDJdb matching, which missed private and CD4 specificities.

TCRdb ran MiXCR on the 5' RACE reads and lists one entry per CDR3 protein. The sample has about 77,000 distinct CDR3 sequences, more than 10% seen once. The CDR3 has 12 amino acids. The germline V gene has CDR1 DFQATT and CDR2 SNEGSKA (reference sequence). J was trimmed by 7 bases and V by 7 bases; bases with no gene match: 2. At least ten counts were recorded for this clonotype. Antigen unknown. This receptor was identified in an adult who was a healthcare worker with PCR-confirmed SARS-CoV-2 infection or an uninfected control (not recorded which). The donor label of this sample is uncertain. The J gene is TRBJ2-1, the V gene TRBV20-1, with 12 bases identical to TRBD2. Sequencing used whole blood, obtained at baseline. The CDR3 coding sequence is TGCAGTGGAACTAGCGGGAGGAATGAGCAGTTCTTC. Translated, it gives CSGTSGRNEQFF.